The clone carrying this TCR beta chain showed up many times. This entry is derived from a study of regulatory T cells in long-lasting Graves disease. Time point given: newly diagnosed GD, antithyroid drugs for less than 3 months. The TCR library was made from RNA that had been extracted from PBMCs in TRIzol. Arm-PCR of CDR3 regions and iRepertoire HTBI primers were used to build TCR beta libraries. From the multiplex PCR reads, TCRdb called clonotypes with MiXCR, one entry per CDR3 protein. The repertoire holds about 470,000 distinct CDR3 sequences, 15% to 20% seen once, with approximately 12% in the top ten. The V segment lost 0 bases and the J segment 10 bases; nucleotides outside the gene matches: 12. The CDR3 has 17 amino acids. The germline V gene encodes CDR1 SNHLY and CDR2 FYNNEI. These data are also associated with another study on T cells in Graves' hyperthyroidism and ophthalmopathy.

The chain combines TRBV2 with TRBJ2-3; 11 bases are shared with TRBD2. The receptor was derived from a man in his forties or fifties with Graves disease. The sample here was peripheral blood mononuclear cells (PBMCs), taken at new diagnosis, from a patient treated with antithyroid drugs. CDR3 amino acids: CASSEALLSGRAEAQYF. DNA for the CDR3: TGTGCCAGCAGTGAAGCGCTTCTTAGCGGGAGGGCTGAGGCGCAGTATTTT.